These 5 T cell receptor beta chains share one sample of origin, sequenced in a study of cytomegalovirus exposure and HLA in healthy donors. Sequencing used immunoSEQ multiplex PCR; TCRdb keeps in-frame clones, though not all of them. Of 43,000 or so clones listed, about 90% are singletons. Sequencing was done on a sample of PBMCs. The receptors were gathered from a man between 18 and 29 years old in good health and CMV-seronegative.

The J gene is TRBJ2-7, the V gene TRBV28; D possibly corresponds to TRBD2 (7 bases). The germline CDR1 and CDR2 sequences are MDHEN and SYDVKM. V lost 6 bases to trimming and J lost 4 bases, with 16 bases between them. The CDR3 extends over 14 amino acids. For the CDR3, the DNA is TGTGCCAGCAGATTAGGGGGAGGGGGTTACGAGCAGTACTTC. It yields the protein CASRLGGGGYEQYF.

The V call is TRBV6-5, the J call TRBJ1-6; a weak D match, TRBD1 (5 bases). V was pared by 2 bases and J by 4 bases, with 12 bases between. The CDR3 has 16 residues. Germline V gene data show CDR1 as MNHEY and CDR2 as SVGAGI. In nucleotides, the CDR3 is TGTGCCAGCAGTTACATGGGCGACAGTTATAATTCACCCCTCCACTTT. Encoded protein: CASSYMGDSYNSPLHF.

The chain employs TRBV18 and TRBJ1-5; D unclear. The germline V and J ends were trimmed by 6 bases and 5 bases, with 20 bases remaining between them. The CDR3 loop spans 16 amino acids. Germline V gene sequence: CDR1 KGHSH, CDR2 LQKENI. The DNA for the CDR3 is TGTGCCAGCTCCCTGGAGGCGGGTTTCTCCGATCAGCCCCAGCATTTT. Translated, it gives CASSLEAGFSDQPQHF.

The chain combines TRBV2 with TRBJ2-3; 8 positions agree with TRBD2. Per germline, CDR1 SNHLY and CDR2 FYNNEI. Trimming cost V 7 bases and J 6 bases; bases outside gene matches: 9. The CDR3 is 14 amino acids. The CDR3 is CASTETSVSDTQYF. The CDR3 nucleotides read TGTGCCAGCACCGAGACTAGCGTATCGGATACGCAGTATTTT. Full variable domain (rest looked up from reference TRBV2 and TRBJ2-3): EPEVTQTPSHQVTQMGQEVILRCVPISNHLYFYWYRQILGQKVEFLVSFYNNEISEKSEIFDDQFSVERPDGSNFTLKIRSTKLEDSAMYFCASTETSVSDTQYFGPGTRLTVL.

The CDR3 sequence: CASSLGTGAYEQYF. The CDR3, as DNA: TGTGCCAGCAGCTTGGGGACAGGGGCTTACGAGCAGTACTTC. The genes are TRBV5-6 and TRBJ2-7, with 9 bases identical to TRBD1. CDR1 and CDR2 (germline): SGHDT, YYEEEE. Germline trimming cut 0 bases from V and 4 bases from J; bases unmatched to any gene: 2. The CDR3 consists of 14 residues.